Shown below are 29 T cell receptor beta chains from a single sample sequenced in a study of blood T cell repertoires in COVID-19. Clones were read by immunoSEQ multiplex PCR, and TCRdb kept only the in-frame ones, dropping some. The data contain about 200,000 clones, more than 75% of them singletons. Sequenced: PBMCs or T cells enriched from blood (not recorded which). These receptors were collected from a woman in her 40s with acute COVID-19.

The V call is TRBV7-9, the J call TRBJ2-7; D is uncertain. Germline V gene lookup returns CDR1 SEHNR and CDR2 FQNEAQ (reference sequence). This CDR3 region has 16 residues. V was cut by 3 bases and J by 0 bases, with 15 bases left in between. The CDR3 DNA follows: TGTGCCAGCAGCTTCGGGTTGTACACGAGCTCCTACGAGCAGTACTTC. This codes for CASSFGLYTSSYEQYF.

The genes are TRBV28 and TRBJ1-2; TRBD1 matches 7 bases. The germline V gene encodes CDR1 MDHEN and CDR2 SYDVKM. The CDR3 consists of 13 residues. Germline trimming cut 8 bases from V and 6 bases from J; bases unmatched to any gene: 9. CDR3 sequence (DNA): TGTGCCAGCGCGCAGAGGGGGCGGGATGGCTACACCTTC. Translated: CASAQRGRDGYTF.

The CDR3, as DNA: TGTGCCAGCAGCTCCCAGACTGGTAGCACAGATACGCAGTATTTT. This sequence encodes CASSSQTGSTDTQYF. The chain has TRBV11-2 and TRBJ2-3; D not resolved. Deletions cut 4 bases from V and 0 bases from J, with 11 bases between. The CDR3 extends over 15 amino acids. Looked up from germline, CDR1 is SGHAT and CDR2 is FQNNGV.

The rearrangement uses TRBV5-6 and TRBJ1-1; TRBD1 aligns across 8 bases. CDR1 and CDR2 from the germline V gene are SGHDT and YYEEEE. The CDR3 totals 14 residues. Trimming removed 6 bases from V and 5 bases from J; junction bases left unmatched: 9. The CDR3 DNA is TGTGCCAGCACCCATCGGACAGGGTGGACTGAAGCTTTCTTT. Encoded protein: CASTHRTGWTEAFF. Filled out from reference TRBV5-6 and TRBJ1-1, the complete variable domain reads DAGVTQSPTHLIKTRGQQVTLRCSPKSGHDTVSWYQQALGQGPQFIFQYYEEEERQRGNFPDRFSGHQFPNYSSELNVNALLLGDSALYLCASTHRTGWTEAFFGQGTRLTVV.

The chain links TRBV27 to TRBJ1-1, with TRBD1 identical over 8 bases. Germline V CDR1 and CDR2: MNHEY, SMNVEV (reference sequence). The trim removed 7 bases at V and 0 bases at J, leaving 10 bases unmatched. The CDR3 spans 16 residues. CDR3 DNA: TGTGCCAGCACCGCGGCCGGGACAGGAGTGAACACTGAAGCTTTCTTT. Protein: CASTAAGTGVNTEAFF.

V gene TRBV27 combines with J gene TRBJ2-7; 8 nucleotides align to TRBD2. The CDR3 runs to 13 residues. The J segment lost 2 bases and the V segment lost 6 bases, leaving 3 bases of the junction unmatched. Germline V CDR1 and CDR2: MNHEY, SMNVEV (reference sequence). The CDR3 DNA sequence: TGTGCCAGCAGACAGCGGGAGCCCTACGAGCAGTACTTC. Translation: CASRQREPYEQYF.

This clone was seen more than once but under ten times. The CDR3 DNA reads as TGTGCCAGCAGTGAATCGAGAAGCTGGACAGGCTACAATGAGCAGTTCTTC. This encodes CASSESRSWTGYNEQFF. V and J are TRBV2 and TRBJ2-1, with 7 bases that match TRBD1. V trimming: 2 bases; J trimming: 3 bases; junction bases outside the gene matches: 10. This CDR3 spans 17 amino acids. Germline assignment: CDR1 SNHLY and CDR2 FYNNEI.

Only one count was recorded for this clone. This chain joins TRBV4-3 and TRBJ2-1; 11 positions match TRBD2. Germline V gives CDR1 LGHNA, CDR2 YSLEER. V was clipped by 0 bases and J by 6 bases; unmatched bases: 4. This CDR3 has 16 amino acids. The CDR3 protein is CASSQDSGRGANEQFF. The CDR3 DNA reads TGCGCCAGCAGCCAAGATAGCGGGAGGGGGGCCAATGAGCAGTTCTTC.

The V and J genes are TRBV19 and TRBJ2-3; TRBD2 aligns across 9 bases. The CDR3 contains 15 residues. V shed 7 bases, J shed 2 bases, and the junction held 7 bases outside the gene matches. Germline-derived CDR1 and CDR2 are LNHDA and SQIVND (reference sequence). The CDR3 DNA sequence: TGTGCCAGTACGGATAGCGGGGGCCCCACAGATACGCAGTATTTT. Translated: CASTDSGGPTDTQYF.

In DNA, the CDR3 is TGTGCCAGCCGTCCCAGCGGGCAACATACGCAGTATTTT. Amino acids: CASRPSGQHTQYF. V and J are TRBV5-8 and TRBJ2-3, with D perhaps matching TRBD2 (6 bases). Germline lookup yields CDR1 SGHTS and CDR2 YDEGEE. This CDR3 comprises 13 residues. V lost 7 bases, J lost 7 bases, and 16 bases lay in between.

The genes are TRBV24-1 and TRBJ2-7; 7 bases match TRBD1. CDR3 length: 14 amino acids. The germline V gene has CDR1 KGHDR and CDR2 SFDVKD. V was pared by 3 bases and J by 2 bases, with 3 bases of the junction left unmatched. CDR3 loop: CATSDVGQPYEQYF. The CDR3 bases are TGTGCCACCAGTGATGTGGGACAGCCCTACGAGCAGTACTTC.

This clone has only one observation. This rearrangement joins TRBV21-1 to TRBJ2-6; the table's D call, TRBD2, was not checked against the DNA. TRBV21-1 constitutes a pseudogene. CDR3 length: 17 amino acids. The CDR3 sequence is CASSKGGGWTGANVLTF. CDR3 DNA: TGTGCCAGCAGCAAAGGGGGGGGTTGGACTGGGGCCAACGTCCTGACTTTC.

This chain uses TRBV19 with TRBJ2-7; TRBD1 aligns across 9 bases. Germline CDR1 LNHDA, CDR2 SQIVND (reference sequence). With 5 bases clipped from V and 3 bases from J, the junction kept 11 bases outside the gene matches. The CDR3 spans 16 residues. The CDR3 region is CASSPRGTGNRYEQYF. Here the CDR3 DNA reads TGTGCCAGTAGTCCGAGGGGGACAGGGAACCGCTACGAGCAGTACTTC.

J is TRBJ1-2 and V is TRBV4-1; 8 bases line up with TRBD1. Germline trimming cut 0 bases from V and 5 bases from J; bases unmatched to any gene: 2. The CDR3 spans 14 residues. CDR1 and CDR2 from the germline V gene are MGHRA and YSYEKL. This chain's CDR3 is CASSQDRGRYGYTF. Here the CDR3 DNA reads TGCGCCAGCAGCCAAGACAGGGGGCGATATGGCTACACCTTC.

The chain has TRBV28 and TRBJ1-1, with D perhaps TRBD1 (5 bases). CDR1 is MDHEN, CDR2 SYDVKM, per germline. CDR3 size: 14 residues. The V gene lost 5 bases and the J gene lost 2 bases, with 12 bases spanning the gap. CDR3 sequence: CASSLGHPNTEAFF. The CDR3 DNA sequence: TGTGCCAGCAGTCTCGGACACCCCAACACTGAAGCTTTCTTT. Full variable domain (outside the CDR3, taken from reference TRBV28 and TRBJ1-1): DVKVTQSSRYLVKRTGEKVFLECVQDMDHENMFWYRQDPGLGLRLIYFSYDVKMKEKGDIPEGYSVSREKKERFSLILESASTNQTSMYLCASSLGHPNTEAFFGQGTRLTVV.

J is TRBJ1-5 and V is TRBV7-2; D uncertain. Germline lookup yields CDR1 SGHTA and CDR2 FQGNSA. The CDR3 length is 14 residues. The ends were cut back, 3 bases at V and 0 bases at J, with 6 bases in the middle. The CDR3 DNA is TGTGCCAGCAGCTTCGAGTATAGCAATCAGCCCCAGCATTTT. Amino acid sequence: CASSFEYSNQPQHF. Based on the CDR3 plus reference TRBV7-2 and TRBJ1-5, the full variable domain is GAGVSQSPSNKVTEKGKDVELRCDPISGHTALYWYRQSLGQGLEFLIYFQGNSAPDKSGLPSDRFSAERTGGSVSTLTIQRTQQEDSAVYLCASSFEYSNQPQHFGDGTRLSIL.

The CDR3 DNA reads as TGTGCCAGCAGCTCAACCCGTGGCACTGGAAACACCATATATTTT. It translates to CASSSTRGTGNTIYF. This chain links TRBV28 with TRBJ1-3, with unresolved D. The V gene's germline CDR1 is MDHEN and CDR2 SYDVKM. Trimming removed 6 bases from V and 2 bases from J, with 14 bases in between. The CDR3 runs to 15 residues.

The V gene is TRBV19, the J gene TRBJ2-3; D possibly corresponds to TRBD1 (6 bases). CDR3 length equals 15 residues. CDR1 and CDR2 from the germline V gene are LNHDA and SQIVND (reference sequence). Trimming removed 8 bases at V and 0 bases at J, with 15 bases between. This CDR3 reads CASGETGSSTDTQYF. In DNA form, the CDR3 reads TGTGCCAGTGGAGAGACAGGTTCTAGCACAGATACGCAGTATTTT.

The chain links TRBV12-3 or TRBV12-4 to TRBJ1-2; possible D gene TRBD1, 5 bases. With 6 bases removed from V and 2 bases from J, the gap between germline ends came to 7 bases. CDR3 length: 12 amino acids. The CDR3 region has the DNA TGTGCCAGCAGGACAGCAAACTATGGCTACACCTTC. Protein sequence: CASRTANYGYTF.

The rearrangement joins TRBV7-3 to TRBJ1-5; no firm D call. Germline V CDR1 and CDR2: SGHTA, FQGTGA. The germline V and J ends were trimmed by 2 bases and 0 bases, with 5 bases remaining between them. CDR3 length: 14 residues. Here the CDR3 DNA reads TGTGCCAGCAGCTTACGGGTTAGCAATCAGCCCCAGCATTTT. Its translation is CASSLRVSNQPQHF.

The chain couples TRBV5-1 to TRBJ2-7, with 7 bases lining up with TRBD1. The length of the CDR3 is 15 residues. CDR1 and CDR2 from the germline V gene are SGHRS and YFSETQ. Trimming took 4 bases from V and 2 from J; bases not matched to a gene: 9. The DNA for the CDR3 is TGCGCCAGCAGCCCTACTACAGGGGTCCCCTACGAGCAGTACTTC. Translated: CASSPTTGVPYEQYF. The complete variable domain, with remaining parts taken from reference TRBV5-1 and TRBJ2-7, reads KAGVTQTPRYLIKTRGQQVTLSCSPISGHRSVSWYQQTPGQGLQFLFEYFSETQRNKGNFPGRFSGRQFSNSRSEMNVSTLELGDSALYLCASSPTTGVPYEQYFGPGTRLTVT.

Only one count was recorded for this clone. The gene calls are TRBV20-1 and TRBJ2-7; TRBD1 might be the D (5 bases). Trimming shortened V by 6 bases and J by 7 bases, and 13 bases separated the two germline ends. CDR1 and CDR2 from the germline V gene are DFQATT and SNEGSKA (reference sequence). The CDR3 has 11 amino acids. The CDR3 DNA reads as TGCAGTGCCCCAAAGGGGCCAGAGCAGTACTTC. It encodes CSAPKGPEQYF.

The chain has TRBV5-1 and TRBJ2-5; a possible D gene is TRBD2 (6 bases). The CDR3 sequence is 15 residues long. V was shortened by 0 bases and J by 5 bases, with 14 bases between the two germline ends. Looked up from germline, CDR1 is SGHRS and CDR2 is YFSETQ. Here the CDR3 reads CASSLVSAGRETQYF. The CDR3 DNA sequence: TGCGCCAGCAGCTTGGTCTCCGCAGGGAGGGAGACCCAGTACTTC.

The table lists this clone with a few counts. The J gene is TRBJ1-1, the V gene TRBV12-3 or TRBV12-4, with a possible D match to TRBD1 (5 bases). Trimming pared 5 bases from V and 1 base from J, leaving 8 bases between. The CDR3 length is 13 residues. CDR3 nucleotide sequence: TGTGCCAGCAGTCCAGGACAGAACACTGAAGCTTTCTTT. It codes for CASSPGQNTEAFF.

In nucleotides, the CDR3 is TGTGCCAGCAGCGGGACACTCTTCTATGGCTACACCTTC. This encodes CASSGTLFYGYTF. The chain employs TRBV9 and TRBJ1-2, with D maybe TRBD1 (5 bases). CDR1 SGDLS and CDR2 YYNGEE come from the germline V gene. The CDR3 loop spans 13 amino acids. V lost 3 bases and J 4 bases, leaving 10 bases between the germline ends. Full variable domain (missing parts from reference TRBV9 and TRBJ1-2): DSGVTQTPKHLITATGQRVTLRCSPRSGDLSVYWYQQSLDQGLQFLIQYYNGEERAKGNILERFSAQQFPDLHSELNLSSLELGDSALYFCASSGTLFYGYTFGSGTRLTVV.

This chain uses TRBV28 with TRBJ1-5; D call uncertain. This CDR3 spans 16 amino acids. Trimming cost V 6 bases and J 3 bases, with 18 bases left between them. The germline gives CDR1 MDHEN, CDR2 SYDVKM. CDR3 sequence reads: CASSVIRDHPNQPQHF. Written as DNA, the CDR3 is TGTGCCAGCAGCGTAATCCGGGATCACCCCAATCAGCCCCAGCATTTT.

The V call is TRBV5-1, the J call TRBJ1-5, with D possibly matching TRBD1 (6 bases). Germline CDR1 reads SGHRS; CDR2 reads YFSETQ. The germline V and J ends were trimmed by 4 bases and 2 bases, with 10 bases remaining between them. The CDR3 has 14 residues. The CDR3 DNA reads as TGCGCCAGCAGCGCAGGGGACGGCAATCAGCCCCAGCATTTT. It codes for CASSAGDGNQPQHF.

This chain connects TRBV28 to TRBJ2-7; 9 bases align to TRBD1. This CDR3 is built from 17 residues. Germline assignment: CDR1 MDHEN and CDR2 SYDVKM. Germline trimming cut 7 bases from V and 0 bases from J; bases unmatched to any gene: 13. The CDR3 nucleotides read TGTGCCAGCACCCTAAGGACAGGGGCGTCGAGCTCCTACGAGCAGTACTTC. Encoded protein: CASTLRTGASSSYEQYF.

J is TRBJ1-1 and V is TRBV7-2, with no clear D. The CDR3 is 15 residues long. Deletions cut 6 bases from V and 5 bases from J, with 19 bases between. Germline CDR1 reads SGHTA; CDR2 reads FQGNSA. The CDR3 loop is CASSRTWETGTEAFF. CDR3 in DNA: TGTGCCAGCAGTCGTACCTGGGAGACGGGAACTGAAGCTTTCTTT.